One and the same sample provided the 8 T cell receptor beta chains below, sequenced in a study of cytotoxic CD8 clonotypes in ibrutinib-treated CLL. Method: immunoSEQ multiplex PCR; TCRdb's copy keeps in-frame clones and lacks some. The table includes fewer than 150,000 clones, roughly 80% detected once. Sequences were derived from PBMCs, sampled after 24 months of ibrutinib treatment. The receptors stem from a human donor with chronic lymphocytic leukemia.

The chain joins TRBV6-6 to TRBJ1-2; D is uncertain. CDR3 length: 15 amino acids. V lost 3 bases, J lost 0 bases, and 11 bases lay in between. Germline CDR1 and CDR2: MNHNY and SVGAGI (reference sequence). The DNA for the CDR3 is TGTGCCAGCAGTTATCCGGGTGAAACTAACTATGGCTACACCTTC. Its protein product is CASSYPGETNYGYTF.

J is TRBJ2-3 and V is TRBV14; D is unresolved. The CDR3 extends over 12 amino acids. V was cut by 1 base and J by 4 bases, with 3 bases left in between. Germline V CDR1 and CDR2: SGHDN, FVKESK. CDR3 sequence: CASSQVADTQYF. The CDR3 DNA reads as TGTGCCAGCAGCCAAGTAGCAGATACGCAGTATTTT.

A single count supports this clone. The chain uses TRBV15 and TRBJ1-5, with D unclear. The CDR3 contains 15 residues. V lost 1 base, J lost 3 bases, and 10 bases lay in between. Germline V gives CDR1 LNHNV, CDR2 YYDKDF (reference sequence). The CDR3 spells CATSRGGFDNQPQHF. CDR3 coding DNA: TGTGCCACCAGCAGAGGAGGGTTCGACAATCAGCCCCAGCATTTT.

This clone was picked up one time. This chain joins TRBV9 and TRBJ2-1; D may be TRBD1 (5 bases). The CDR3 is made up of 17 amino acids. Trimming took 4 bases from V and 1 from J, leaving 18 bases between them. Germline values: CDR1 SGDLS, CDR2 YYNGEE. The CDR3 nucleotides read TGTGCCAGCAGCCCATACAGGCCCTTCAATTCCTACAATGAGCAGTTCTTC. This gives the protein CASSPYRPFNSYNEQFF.

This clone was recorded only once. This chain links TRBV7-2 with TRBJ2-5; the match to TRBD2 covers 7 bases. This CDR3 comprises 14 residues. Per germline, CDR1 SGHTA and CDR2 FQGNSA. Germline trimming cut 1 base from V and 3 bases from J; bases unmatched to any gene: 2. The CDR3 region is CASSLDRGEETQYF. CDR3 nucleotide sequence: TGTGCCAGCAGCTTAGATCGGGGGGAAGAGACCCAGTACTTC.

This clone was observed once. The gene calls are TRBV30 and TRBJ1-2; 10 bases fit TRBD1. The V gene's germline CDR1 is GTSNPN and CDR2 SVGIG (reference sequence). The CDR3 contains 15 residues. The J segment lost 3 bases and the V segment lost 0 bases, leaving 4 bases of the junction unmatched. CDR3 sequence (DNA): TGTGCCTGGAGTGTACCGACAGGGGGCGACTATGGCTACACCTTC. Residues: CAWSVPTGGDYGYTF.

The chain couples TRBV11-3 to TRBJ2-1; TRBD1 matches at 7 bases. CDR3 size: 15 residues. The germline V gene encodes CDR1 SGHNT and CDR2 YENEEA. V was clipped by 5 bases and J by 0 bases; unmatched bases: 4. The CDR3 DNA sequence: TGTGCCAGCAGCCCCAGGGGGAGCTCCTACAATGAGCAGTTCTTC. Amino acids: CASSPRGSSYNEQFF. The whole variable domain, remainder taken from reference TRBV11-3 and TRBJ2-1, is EAGVVQSPRYKIIEKKQPVAFWCNPISGHNTLYWYLQNLGQGPELLIRYENEEAVDDSQLPKDRFSAERLKGVDSTLKIQPAELGDSAVYLCASSPRGSSYNEQFFGPGTRLTVL.

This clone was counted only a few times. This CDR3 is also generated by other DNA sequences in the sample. In DNA form, the CDR3 reads TGTGCCAGTAGTGCTGGACAGGGTCCTAATCAGCCCCAGCATTTT. Translated, it gives CASSAGQGPNQPQHF. V gene TRBV19 combines with J gene TRBJ1-5, with 8 bases identical to TRBD1. The CDR3 spans 15 residues. CDR1 and CDR2 from the germline V gene are LNHDA and SQIVND (reference sequence). V was clipped by 5 bases and J by 4 bases; unmatched bases: 7.